This TCR beta chain is drawn from a study of spatial heterogeneity in lung cancer. The overall study: Sequencing consistently turned up more beta-chain sequences than alpha-chain sequences. Study-level points and caveats: The study found ubiquitous expanded tumor TCRs in blood more at resection than follow-up.

MiXCR was run by TCRdb on the 5' RACE reads, yielding one entry per CDR3 protein. The sample has roughly 60,000 distinct CDR3 sequences, 8.4% seen once. The germline gives CDR1 SEHNR, CDR2 FQNEAQ (reference sequence). This CDR3 has 15 residues. Trimming took 5 bases from V and 2 from J; bases not matched to a gene: 4. This clonotype was recorded at least ten times. What it recognizes is unknown. Time point denoted: sample taken at primary tumor resection. The sequenced material consisted of unsorted whole RNA from tumor, nontumor lung or frozen PBMC. The source was PBMCs, collected at surgery. The rearrangement links TRBV7-9 to TRBJ1-5; 9 bases fit TRBD1. The receptor's source is a female donor with early-stage non-small cell lung cancer. This CDR3 is CASSGRTGGNQPQHF. CDR3 DNA: TGTGCCAGCAGCGGACGGACAGGGGGCAATCAGCCCCAGCATTTT.